The rows below give T cell receptor beta chains drawn from one sample of a study of T cells in Graves' hyperthyroidism and ophthalmopathy. TCRdb independently ran MiXCR on the multiplex PCR reads; one entry per CDR3 protein. The data hold fewer than 650,000 distinct CDR3 sequences, with 14% observed a single time. Sequencing was performed on blood. The receptors stem from a woman aged 40 to 50 with Graves' hyperthyroidism. CDR3s include the opening cysteine and the closing phenylalanine or tryptophan. Fields, in order: V gene, J gene, clone size, D gene, CDR3 protein, CDR3 DNA. A D gene is named only where the DNA matches it firmly. Clone sizes are given selectively: once, few, many, or a class where the clone is expanded.

v_call: TRBV5-6; j_call: TRBJ2-3; clone_size: -; d_call: -; cdr3_aa: CASSFLAVRGTDTQYF; cdr3_nt: TGTGCCAGCAGCTTCCTCGCGGTGCGCGGCACAGATACGCAGTATTTT
v_call: TRBV2; j_call: TRBJ1-6; clone_size: many; d_call: -; cdr3_aa: CASSEASSYNSPLHF; cdr3_nt: TGTGCCAGCAGTGAGGCGAGCTCCTATAATTCACCCCTCCACTTT
v_call: TRBV5-1; j_call: TRBJ2-4; clone_size: many; d_call: -; cdr3_aa: CASSLGGILAKNIQYF; cdr3_nt: TGCGCCAGCAGCCTCGGCGGAATACTAGCCAAAAACATTCAGTACTTC
v_call: TRBV28; j_call: TRBJ2-5; clone_size: many; d_call: -; cdr3_aa: CASSPPGQSPSRGYF; cdr3_nt: TGTGCCAGCAGTCCACCAGGACAGTCGCCCTCGAGGGGGTACTTC
v_call: TRBV6-1; j_call: TRBJ2-2; clone_size: -; d_call: -; cdr3_aa: CASSAGTGGNTGELFF; cdr3_nt: TGTGCCAGCAGTGCCGGGACCGGGGGAAACACCGGGGAGCTGTTTTTT
v_call: TRBV6-1; j_call: TRBJ1-2; clone_size: many; d_call: -; cdr3_aa: CASSGPTAYGYTF; cdr3_nt: TGTGCCAGCAGTGGACCCACGGCCTATGGCTACACCTTC
v_call: TRBV6-1; j_call: TRBJ1-6; clone_size: once; d_call: -; cdr3_aa: CASSEDSRASPPLHF; cdr3_nt: TGTGCCAGCAGTGAAGACAGCAGAGCAAGTCCACCCCTCCACTTT
v_call: TRBV28; j_call: TRBJ2-7; clone_size: many; d_call: TRBD2; cdr3_aa: CASAGTSGRTEQYF; cdr3_nt: TGTGCCAGCGCCGGGACTAGCGGGAGAACCGAGCAGTACTTC
v_call: TRBV27; j_call: TRBJ1-1; clone_size: -; d_call: -; cdr3_aa: CASSLWGRDTEAFF; cdr3_nt: TGTGCCAGCAGTTTATGGGGGAGGGACACTGAAGCTTTCTTT
v_call: TRBV5-6; j_call: TRBJ1-2; clone_size: few; d_call: TRBD1; cdr3_aa: CASSTGARTNYGYTF; cdr3_nt: TGTGCCAGCAGCACAGGGGCCAGGACTAACTATGGCTACACCTTC
v_call: TRBV7-2; j_call: TRBJ2-2; clone_size: few; d_call: TRBD2; cdr3_aa: CASSIGSGLAGRGGELFF; cdr3_nt: TGTGCCAGCAGTATTGGGTCGGGACTAGCGGGACGAGGCGGGGAGCTGTTTTTT
v_call: TRBV28; j_call: TRBJ1-2; clone_size: -; d_call: TRBD1; cdr3_aa: CASSIQGAGGYTF; cdr3_nt: TGTGCCAGCAGTATACAGGGGGCGGGGGGCTACACCTTC
v_call: TRBV5-1; j_call: TRBJ2-5; clone_size: -; d_call: -; cdr3_aa: CASKSHGGETQYF; cdr3_nt: TGCGCCAGCAAATCGCACGGGGGTGAGACCCAGTACTTC
v_call: TRBV11-2; j_call: TRBJ2-3; clone_size: many; d_call: -; cdr3_aa: CASSTFTDTQYF; cdr3_nt: TGTGCCAGCAGCACCTTCACAGATACGCAGTATTTT
v_call: TRBV9; j_call: TRBJ2-5; clone_size: many; d_call: TRBD2; cdr3_aa: CASSGTSGRAIGETQYF; cdr3_nt: TGTGCCAGCAGCGGGACTAGCGGGAGGGCCATTGGAGAGACCCAGTACTTC
v_call: TRBV6-1; j_call: TRBJ2-3; clone_size: few; d_call: -; cdr3_aa: CASSNRVTQYF; cdr3_nt: TGTGCCAGCAGTAACAGGGTGACGCAGTATTTT
v_call: TRBV12-3/TRBV12-4; j_call: TRBJ2-7; clone_size: many; d_call: TRBD2; cdr3_aa: CASSTRLAGRYEQYF; cdr3_nt: TGTGCCAGCAGTACCAGACTAGCGGGACGTTACGAGCAGTACTTC
v_call: TRBV12-3/TRBV12-4; j_call: TRBJ2-1; clone_size: -; d_call: -; cdr3_aa: CASSLSELQPREQFF; cdr3_nt: TGTGCCAGCAGTTTAAGCGAGCTTCAGCCTAGGGAGCAGTTCTTC
v_call: TRBV11-2; j_call: TRBJ2-1; clone_size: -; d_call: TRBD1; cdr3_aa: CASSIDPPGGSYNEQFF; cdr3_nt: TGCGCCAGCAGCATAGACCCCCCAGGGGGCTCCTACAATGAGCAGTTCTTC
v_call: TRBV7-8; j_call: TRBJ2-3; clone_size: many; d_call: -; cdr3_aa: CASSSNGNTQYF; cdr3_nt: TGTGCCAGCAGCTCCAATGGGAATACGCAGTATTTT
v_call: TRBV2; j_call: TRBJ1-4; clone_size: many; d_call: -; cdr3_aa: CASGVPRQTATNEKLFF; cdr3_nt: TGTGCCAGCGGGGTCCCCAGGCAGACTGCAACTAATGAAAAACTGTTTTTT
v_call: TRBV3-1; j_call: TRBJ2-7; clone_size: many; d_call: TRBD2; cdr3_aa: CASSHPGLASQNEQYF; cdr3_nt: TGTGCCAGCAGCCACCCCGGACTAGCCAGCCAAAACGAGCAGTACTTC
v_call: TRBV9; j_call: TRBJ2-5; clone_size: many; d_call: -; cdr3_aa: CASSVVGSRAQETQYF; cdr3_nt: TGTGCCAGCAGCGTAGTTGGATCCAGGGCCCAAGAGACCCAGTACTTC
v_call: TRBV5-1; j_call: TRBJ2-1; clone_size: few; d_call: TRBD2; cdr3_aa: CASSRLAGELWQYNEQFF; cdr3_nt: TGCGCCAGCAGCCGTCTAGCGGGGGAGCTTTGGCAATACAATGAGCAGTTCTTC
v_call: TRBV11-1; j_call: TRBJ1-2; clone_size: many; d_call: -; cdr3_aa: CASRPTGYYGYTF; cdr3_nt: TGTGCCAGCAGACCGACCGGATACTATGGCTACACCTTC
v_call: TRBV4-1; j_call: TRBJ1-1; clone_size: -; d_call: -; cdr3_aa: CASSQEGQTNTEAFF; cdr3_nt: TGCGCCAGCAGCCAAGAGGGGCAGACGAACACTGAAGCTTTCTTT
v_call: TRBV7-2; j_call: TRBJ2-6; clone_size: many; d_call: -; cdr3_aa: CASSSGGLGANVLTF; cdr3_nt: TGTGCCAGCAGCTCAGGGGGACTGGGGGCCAACGTCCTGACTTTC
v_call: TRBV12-3/TRBV12-4; j_call: TRBJ2-2; clone_size: many; d_call: TRBD2; cdr3_aa: CASIRTSGEDTGELFF; cdr3_nt: TGTGCCAGCATTCGGACTAGCGGGGAAGACACCGGGGAGCTGTTTTTT
v_call: TRBV12-5; j_call: TRBJ1-2; clone_size: -; d_call: TRBD1; cdr3_aa: CASGFLGTGRLYGYTF; cdr3_nt: TGTGCTAGTGGTTTCCTCGGGACAGGGCGGCTCTATGGCTACACCTTC
v_call: TRBV3-1; j_call: TRBJ2-1; clone_size: many; d_call: -; cdr3_aa: CASSTRGAYNEQFF; cdr3_nt: TGTGCCAGCAGCACTCGCGGGGCCTACAATGAGCAGTTCTTC
v_call: TRBV19; j_call: TRBJ1-5; clone_size: -; d_call: TRBD1; cdr3_aa: CATERQGDSQPQHF; cdr3_nt: TGTGCCACCGAACGACAGGGGGATAGTCAGCCCCAGCATTTT
v_call: TRBV5-1; j_call: TRBJ2-6; clone_size: few; d_call: TRBD2; cdr3_aa: CASSLTSVNSGANVLTF; cdr3_nt: TGCGCCAGCAGCTTAACTAGCGTGAACTCTGGGGCCAACGTCCTGACTTTC
v_call: TRBV20-1; j_call: TRBJ1-5; clone_size: many; d_call: TRBD1; cdr3_aa: CSARERTGGNQPQHF; cdr3_nt: TGCAGTGCTAGAGAACGGACAGGTGGCAATCAGCCCCAGCATTTT
v_call: TRBV15; j_call: TRBJ2-3; clone_size: -; d_call: -; cdr3_aa: CATSRGGVGLDTQYF; cdr3_nt: TGTGCCACCAGCAGAGGGGGGGTTGGGCTTGATACGCAGTATTTT
v_call: TRBV28; j_call: TRBJ2-1; clone_size: -; d_call: TRBD1; cdr3_aa: CASSFKVTGGLFF; cdr3_nt: TGTGCCAGCAGTTTTAAGGTGACAGGGGGTCTGTTCTTC
v_call: TRBV25-1; j_call: TRBJ2-7; clone_size: -; d_call: -; cdr3_aa: CASSDSGIYEQYF; cdr3_nt: TGTGCCAGCAGCGATAGCGGAATTTACGAGCAGTACTTC
v_call: TRBV28; j_call: TRBJ2-7; clone_size: many; d_call: -; cdr3_aa: CASSVERMNPYEQYF; cdr3_nt: TGTGCCAGCTCGGTGGAGCGCATGAACCCCTACGAGCAGTACTTC
v_call: TRBV12-3/TRBV12-4; j_call: TRBJ2-3; clone_size: -; d_call: -; cdr3_aa: CASSLEPDSTDTQYF; cdr3_nt: TGTGCCAGCAGTTTAGAGCCAGATAGCACAGATACGCAGTATTTT
v_call: TRBV10-3; j_call: TRBJ2-7; clone_size: many; d_call: TRBD1; cdr3_aa: CAISEADRVQYF; cdr3_nt: TGTGCCATCAGTGAGGCCGACAGGGTGCAGTACTTC
v_call: TRBV18; j_call: TRBJ2-3; clone_size: many; d_call: -; cdr3_aa: CASSPGFRNTDTQYF; cdr3_nt: TGTGCCAGCTCACCAGGTTTCAGGAACACAGATACGCAGTATTTT
v_call: TRBV15; j_call: TRBJ2-3; clone_size: -; d_call: -; cdr3_aa: CATSIGGGTDTQYF; cdr3_nt: TGTGCCACCAGCATCGGGGGAGGCACAGATACGCAGTATTTT
v_call: TRBV29-1; j_call: TRBJ2-1; clone_size: -; d_call: -; cdr3_aa: CSVGSLLSSYNEQFF; cdr3_nt: TGCAGCGTTGGTAGCTTACTAAGCTCCTACAATGAGCAGTTCTTC
v_call: TRBV29-1; j_call: TRBJ2-1; clone_size: many; d_call: TRBD1; cdr3_aa: CSALDRGLRNEQFF; cdr3_nt: TGCAGCGCCCTTGACAGGGGACTTAGGAATGAGCAGTTCTTC
v_call: TRBV2; j_call: TRBJ2-7; clone_size: many; d_call: TRBD1; cdr3_aa: CASREQGIVDEQYF; cdr3_nt: TGTGCCAGCAGAGAACAGGGGATCGTCGACGAGCAGTACTTC
v_call: TRBV6-9; j_call: TRBJ2-6; clone_size: -; d_call: -; cdr3_aa: CASSYAFGAFGANVLTF; cdr3_nt: TGTGCCAGCAGTTATGCATTCGGGGCTTTTGGGGCCAACGTCCTGACTTTC
v_call: TRBV28; j_call: TRBJ1-5; clone_size: many; d_call: -; cdr3_aa: CASSPYRDSNQPQHF; cdr3_nt: TGTGCCAGCAGTCCCTACAGGGATAGCAATCAGCCCCAGCATTTT
v_call: TRBV20-1; j_call: TRBJ1-1; clone_size: many; d_call: TRBD1; cdr3_aa: CRPGQVGTEAFF; cdr3_nt: TGCAGGCCAGGACAGGTGGGCACTGAAGCTTTCTTT
v_call: TRBV2; j_call: TRBJ2-2; clone_size: many; d_call: TRBD1; cdr3_aa: CASGTGGLGLFF; cdr3_nt: TGTGCCAGCGGGACAGGGGGTTTGGGGCTGTTTTTT
v_call: TRBV13; j_call: TRBJ1-1; clone_size: many; d_call: -; cdr3_aa: CASSHGQSRMNTEAFF; cdr3_nt: TGTGCCAGCAGCCATGGACAGTCCAGAATGAACACTGAAGCTTTCTTT
v_call: TRBV12-3/TRBV12-4; j_call: TRBJ2-2; clone_size: many; d_call: TRBD2; cdr3_aa: CASSESWGGTGELFF; cdr3_nt: TGTGCCAGCAGTGAGTCGTGGGGAGGGACCGGGGAGCTGTTTTTT
v_call: TRBV20-1; j_call: TRBJ2-2; clone_size: many; d_call: -; cdr3_aa: CSARNVAANTGELFF; cdr3_nt: TGCAGTGCGAGGAATGTTGCAGCGAACACCGGGGAGCTGTTTTTT
v_call: TRBV13; j_call: TRBJ2-1; clone_size: many; d_call: -; cdr3_aa: CASSTRATSPYNEQFF; cdr3_nt: TGTGCCAGCAGCACCCGGGCCACAAGTCCCTACAATGAGCAGTTCTTC
v_call: TRBV20-1; j_call: TRBJ2-7; clone_size: many; d_call: TRBD1; cdr3_aa: CSADRGAYEQYF; cdr3_nt: TGCAGTGCGGACAGGGGAGCCTACGAGCAGTACTTC
v_call: TRBV20-1; j_call: TRBJ2-5; clone_size: -; d_call: TRBD2; cdr3_aa: CSASPRTSGYQETQYF; cdr3_nt: TGCAGTGCTAGCCCTCGGACTAGCGGGTACCAAGAGACCCAGTACTTC
v_call: TRBV7-9; j_call: TRBJ2-1; clone_size: few; d_call: -; cdr3_aa: CASSPLYMSRESSYNEQFF; cdr3_nt: TGTGCCAGCAGCCCCCTATATATGAGCCGGGAGAGCTCCTACAATGAGCAGTTCTTC
v_call: TRBV20-1; j_call: TRBJ1-6; clone_size: few; d_call: -; cdr3_aa: CSARDPESYNSPLHF; cdr3_nt: TGCAGTGCTAGAGATCCGGAATCCTATAATTCACCCCTCCACTTT
v_call: TRBV27; j_call: TRBJ2-7; clone_size: many; d_call: -; cdr3_aa: CASSLKGYDTYEQYF; cdr3_nt: TGTGCCAGCAGTTTAAAGGGATACGATACCTACGAGCAGTACTTC
v_call: TRBV3-1; j_call: TRBJ2-7; clone_size: many; d_call: -; cdr3_aa: CASSQEGYSHYEQYF; cdr3_nt: TGTGCCAGCAGCCAAGAAGGCTACTCCCACTACGAGCAGTACTTC